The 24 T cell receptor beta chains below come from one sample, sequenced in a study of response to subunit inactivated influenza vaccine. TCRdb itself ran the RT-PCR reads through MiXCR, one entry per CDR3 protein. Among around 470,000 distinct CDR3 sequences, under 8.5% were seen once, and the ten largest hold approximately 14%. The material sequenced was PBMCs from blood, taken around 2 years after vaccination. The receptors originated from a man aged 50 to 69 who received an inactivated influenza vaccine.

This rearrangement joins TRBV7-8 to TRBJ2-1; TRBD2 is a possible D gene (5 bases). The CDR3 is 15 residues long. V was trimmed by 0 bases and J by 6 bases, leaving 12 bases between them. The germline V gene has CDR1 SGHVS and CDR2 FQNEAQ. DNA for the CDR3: TGTGCCAGCAGCTTAGCAAGGGAGATAGGCAATGAGCAGTTCTTC. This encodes CASSLAREIGNEQFF.

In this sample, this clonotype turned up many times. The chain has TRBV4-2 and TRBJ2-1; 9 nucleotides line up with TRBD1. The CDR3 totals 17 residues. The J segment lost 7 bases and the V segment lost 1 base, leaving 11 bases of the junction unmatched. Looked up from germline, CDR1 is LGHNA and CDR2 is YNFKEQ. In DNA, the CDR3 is TGTGCCAGCAGCCAAGGGAAGGGACAGGGCGCGGGTAATGAGCAGTTCTTC. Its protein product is CASSQGKGQGAGNEQFF.

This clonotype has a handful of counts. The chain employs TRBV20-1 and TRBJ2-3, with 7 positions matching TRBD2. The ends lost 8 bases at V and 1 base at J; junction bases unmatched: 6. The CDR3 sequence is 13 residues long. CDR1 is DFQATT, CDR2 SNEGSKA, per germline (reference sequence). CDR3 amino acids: CSTVLAGTDTQYF. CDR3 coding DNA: TGCAGTACCGTTCTAGCGGGCACAGATACGCAGTATTTT.

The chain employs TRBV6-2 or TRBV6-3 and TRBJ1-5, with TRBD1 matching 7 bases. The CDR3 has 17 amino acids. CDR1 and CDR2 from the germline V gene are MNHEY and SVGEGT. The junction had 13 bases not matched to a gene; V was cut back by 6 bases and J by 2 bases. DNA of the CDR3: TGTGCCAGCAGGAAACAGGGGTACGGACAGGGCAATCAGCCCCAGCATTTT. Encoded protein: CASRKQGYGQGNQPQHF.

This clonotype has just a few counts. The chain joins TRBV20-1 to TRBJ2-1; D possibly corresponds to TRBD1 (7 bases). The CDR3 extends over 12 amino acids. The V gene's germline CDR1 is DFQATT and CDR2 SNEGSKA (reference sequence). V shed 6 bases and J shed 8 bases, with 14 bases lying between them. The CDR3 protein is CSAGRGADEQFF. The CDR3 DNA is TGCAGTGCCGGCAGGGGGGCGGATGAGCAGTTCTTC.

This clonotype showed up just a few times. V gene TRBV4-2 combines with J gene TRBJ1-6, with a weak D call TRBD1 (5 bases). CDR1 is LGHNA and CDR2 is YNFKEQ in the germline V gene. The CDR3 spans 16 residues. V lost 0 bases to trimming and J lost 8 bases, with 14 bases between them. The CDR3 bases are TGTGCCAGCAGCCAAGAATGGGGGGGTAACTATTCACCCCTCCACTTT. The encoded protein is CASSQEWGGNYSPLHF.

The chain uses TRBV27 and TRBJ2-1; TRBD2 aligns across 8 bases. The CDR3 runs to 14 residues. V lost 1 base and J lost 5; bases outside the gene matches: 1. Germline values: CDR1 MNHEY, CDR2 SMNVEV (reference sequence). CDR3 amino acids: CASSLLAGHNEQFF. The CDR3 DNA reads TGTGCCAGCAGTTTATTAGCGGGGCACAATGAGCAGTTCTTC.

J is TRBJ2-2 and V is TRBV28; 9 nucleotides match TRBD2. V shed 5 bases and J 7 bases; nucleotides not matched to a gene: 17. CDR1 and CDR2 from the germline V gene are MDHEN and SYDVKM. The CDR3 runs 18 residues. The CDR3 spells CASSPTPWGSGSVGELFF. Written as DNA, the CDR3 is TGTGCCAGCAGTCCGACGCCTTGGGGTAGCGGGAGTGTCGGGGAGCTGTTTTTT.

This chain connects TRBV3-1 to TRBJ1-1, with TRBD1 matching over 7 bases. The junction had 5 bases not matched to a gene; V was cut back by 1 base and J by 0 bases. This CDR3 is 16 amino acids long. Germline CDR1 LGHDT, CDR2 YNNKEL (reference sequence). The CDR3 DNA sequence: TGTGCCAGCAGCCAAGGACAGGGAATGATGAACACTGAAGCTTTCTTT. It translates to CASSQGQGMMNTEAFF.

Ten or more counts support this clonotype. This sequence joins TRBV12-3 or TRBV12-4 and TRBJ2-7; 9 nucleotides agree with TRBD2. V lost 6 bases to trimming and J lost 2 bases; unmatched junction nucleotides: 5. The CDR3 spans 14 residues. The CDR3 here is CASSPGGRAYEQYF. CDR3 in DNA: TGTGCCAGCAGCCCCGGCGGGAGGGCCTACGAGCAGTACTTC.

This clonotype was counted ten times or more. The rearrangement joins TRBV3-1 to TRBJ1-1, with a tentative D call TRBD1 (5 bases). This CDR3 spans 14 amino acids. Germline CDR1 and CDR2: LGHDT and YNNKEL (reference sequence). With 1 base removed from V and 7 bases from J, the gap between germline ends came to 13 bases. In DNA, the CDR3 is TGTGCCAGCAGCCAAGGTCCAGGGACCAATGAAGCTTTCTTT. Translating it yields CASSQGPGTNEAFF.

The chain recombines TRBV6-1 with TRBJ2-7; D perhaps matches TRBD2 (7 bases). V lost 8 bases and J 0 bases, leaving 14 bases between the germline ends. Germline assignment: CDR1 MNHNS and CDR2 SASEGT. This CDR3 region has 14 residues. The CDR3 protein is CASAGGPFSYEQYF. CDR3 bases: TGTGCCAGCGCCGGGGGGCCATTCTCCTACGAGCAGTACTTC.

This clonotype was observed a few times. The CDR3 region has the DNA TGTGCCAGCAGCTTAAGCGGGAGAGCGGATACGCAGTATTTT. Translation: CASSLSGRADTQYF. The chain couples TRBV7-2 to TRBJ2-3; 8 nucleotides align to TRBD2. With 2 bases clipped from V and 6 bases from J, the junction kept 4 bases outside the gene matches. The CDR3 consists of 14 residues. Germline V CDR1 and CDR2: SGHTA, FQGNSA.

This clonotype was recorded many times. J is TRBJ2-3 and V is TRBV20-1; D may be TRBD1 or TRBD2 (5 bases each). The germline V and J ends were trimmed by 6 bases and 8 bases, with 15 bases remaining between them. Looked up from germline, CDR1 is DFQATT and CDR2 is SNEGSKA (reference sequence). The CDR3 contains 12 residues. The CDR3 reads CSAISGTSTQYF. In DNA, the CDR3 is TGCAGTGCCATATCCGGGACGTCTACGCAGTATTTT.

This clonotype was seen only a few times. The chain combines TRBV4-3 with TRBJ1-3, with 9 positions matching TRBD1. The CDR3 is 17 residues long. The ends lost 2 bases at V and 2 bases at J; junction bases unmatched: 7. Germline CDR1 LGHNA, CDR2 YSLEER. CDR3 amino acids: CASSQYEGQGPGNTIYF. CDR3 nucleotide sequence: TGCGCCAGCAGCCAATATGAGGGACAGGGCCCTGGAAACACCATATATTTT.

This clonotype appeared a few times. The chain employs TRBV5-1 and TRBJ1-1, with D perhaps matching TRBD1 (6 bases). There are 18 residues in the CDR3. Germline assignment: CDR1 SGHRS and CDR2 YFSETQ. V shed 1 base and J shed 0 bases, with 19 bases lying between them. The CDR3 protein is CASSLFQGRPGMNTEAFF. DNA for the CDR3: TGCGCCAGCAGCTTGTTTCAGGGGAGGCCAGGGATGAACACTGAAGCTTTCTTT.

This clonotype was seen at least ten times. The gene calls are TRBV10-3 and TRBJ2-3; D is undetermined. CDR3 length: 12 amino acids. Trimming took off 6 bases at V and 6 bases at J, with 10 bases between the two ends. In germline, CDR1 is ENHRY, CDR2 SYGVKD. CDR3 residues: CAISDNADTQYF. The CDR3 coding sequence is TGTGCCATCAGCGACAATGCGGATACGCAGTATTTT.

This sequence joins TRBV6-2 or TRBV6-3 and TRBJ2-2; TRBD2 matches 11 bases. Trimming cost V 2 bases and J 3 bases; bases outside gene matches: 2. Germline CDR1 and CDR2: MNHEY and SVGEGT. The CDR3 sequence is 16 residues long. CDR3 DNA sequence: TGTGCCAGCAGTTACCATAGCGGGAGGGACACCGGGGAGCTGTTTTTT. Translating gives CASSYHSGRDTGELFF.

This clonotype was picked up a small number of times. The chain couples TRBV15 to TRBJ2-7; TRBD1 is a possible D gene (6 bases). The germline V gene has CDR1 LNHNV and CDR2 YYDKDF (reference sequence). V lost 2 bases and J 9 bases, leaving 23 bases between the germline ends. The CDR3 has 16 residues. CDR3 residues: CATSRRDTGFTKGQYF. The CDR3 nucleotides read TGTGCCACCAGCAGAAGGGACACAGGATTTACGAAAGGGCAGTACTTC.

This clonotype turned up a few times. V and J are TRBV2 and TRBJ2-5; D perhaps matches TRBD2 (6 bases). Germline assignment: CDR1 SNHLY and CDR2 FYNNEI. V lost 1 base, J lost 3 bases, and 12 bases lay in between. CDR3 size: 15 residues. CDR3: CASSEGEALKETQYF. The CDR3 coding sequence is TGTGCCAGCAGTGAAGGGGAGGCCCTCAAAGAGACCCAGTACTTC.

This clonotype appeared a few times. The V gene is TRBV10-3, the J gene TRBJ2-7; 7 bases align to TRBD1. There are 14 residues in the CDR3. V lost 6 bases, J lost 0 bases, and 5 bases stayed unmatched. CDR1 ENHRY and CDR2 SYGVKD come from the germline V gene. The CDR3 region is CAISLGQSSYEQYF. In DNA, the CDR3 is TGTGCCATCAGCTTGGGACAGAGCTCCTACGAGCAGTACTTC.

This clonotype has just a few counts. The CDR3 spells CASSYVLLQTGTRSVHQPQHF. The CDR3, as DNA: TGTGCCAGCAGCTATGTCCTCCTTCAGACCGGGACAAGAAGCGTTCATCAGCCCCAGCATTTT. The chain has TRBV6-2 or TRBV6-3 and TRBJ1-5; TRBD1 is a possible D gene (6 bases). The CDR3 has 21 amino acids. Germline V gene data show CDR1 as MNHEY and CDR2 as SVGEGT. V lost 6 bases and J lost 5, with 35 bases in between.

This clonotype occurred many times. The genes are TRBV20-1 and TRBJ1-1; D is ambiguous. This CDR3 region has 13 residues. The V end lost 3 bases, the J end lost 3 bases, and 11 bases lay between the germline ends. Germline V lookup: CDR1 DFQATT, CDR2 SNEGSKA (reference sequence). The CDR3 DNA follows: TGCAGTGCTAGGACCGGCAGCCACACTGAAGCTTTCTTT. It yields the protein CSARTGSHTEAFF.

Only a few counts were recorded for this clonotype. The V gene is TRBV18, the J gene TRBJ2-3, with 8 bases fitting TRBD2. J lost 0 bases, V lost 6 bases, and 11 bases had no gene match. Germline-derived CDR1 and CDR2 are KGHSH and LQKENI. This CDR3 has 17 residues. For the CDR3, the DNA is TGTGCCAGCTCTCCAGGACTAGCCAGTACTAGCACAGATACGCAGTATTTT. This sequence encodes CASSPGLASTSTDTQYF.